This TCR beta chain was documented in a study of PD-1 blockade in classical Hodgkin lymphoma. The study, taken as a whole, reports: Relapsed/refractory patients reportedly had lower baseline diversity than newly diagnosed patients.

After removal of 4 bases from V and 3 bases from J, the junction contained 7 bases not matched to a gene. The length of the CDR3 is 15 residues. Per germline, CDR1 SGHNT and CDR2 YYREEE (reference sequence). Relapse after autologous stem cell transplantation occurred in every patient, and brentuximab vedotin exposure varied. Complete response, partial response or progressive disease were the best responses. The method was immunoSEQ multiplex PCR; TCRdb's version includes in-frame clones alone and lacks a portion of them. The table has 80,000 to 100,000 clones, 92% seen once. Notes on this clone: The antigen is not known.

This material consisted of peripheral blood mononuclear cells (PBMCs), taken at baseline. V is TRBV5-4 and J is TRBJ2-7, with TRBD2 matching over 10 bases. The TCR originated in a human donor with classical Hodgkin lymphoma. The chain's CDR3 is CASSTGTSEYYEQYF. CDR3 in DNA: TGTGCCAGCAGCACCGGGACTAGCGAATACTACGAGCAGTACTTC. The full variable domain, in which reference TRBV5-4 and TRBJ2-7 provide the parts outside the CDR3, is ETGVTQSPTHLIKTRGQQVTLRCSSQSGHNTVSWYQQALGQGPQFIFQYYREEENGRGNFPPRFSGLQFPNYSSELNVNALELDDSALYLCASSTGTSEYYEQYFGPGTRLTVT.